These 12 T cell receptor beta chains share one sample of origin, sequenced in a study of blood T cell repertoires in COVID-19. Generated by immunoSEQ multiplex PCR, the TCRdb table keeps only in-frame clones and is missing some. The sample contains more than 150,000 clones, approximately 86% of which appear only once. Sequenced input: peripheral blood. Source of these receptors: a man aged 60-69 years with acute or convalescent COVID-19.

The table lists this clone with a count of one. This chain connects TRBV18 to TRBJ2-7; D call uncertain. The CDR3 is 13 residues long. V lost 2 bases, J lost 5 bases, and 10 bases lay in between. CDR1 and CDR2 (germline): KGHSH, LQKENI. The CDR3 DNA reads as TGTGCCAGCTCACCAACTATCGACCACGAGCAGTACTTC. Its protein is CASSPTIDHEQYF.

This clone was seen once. The rearrangement links TRBV19 to TRBJ1-5, with D tentatively TRBD1 (6 bases). The CDR3 is 16 amino acids. V was trimmed by 7 bases and J by 1 base, leaving 17 bases between them. Germline V lookup: CDR1 LNHDA, CDR2 SQIVND (reference sequence). CDR3 DNA: TGTGCCAGTAAAGTTCAGGGGTTCGGGAGCAATCAGCCCCAGCATTTT. Translated: CASKVQGFGSNQPQHF.

CDR3 protein: CASILPARGPGQTQYF. CDR3 DNA sequence: TGTGCCAGCATCCTCCCGGCCAGGGGGCCCGGGCAGACCCAGTACTTC. The chain recombines TRBV28 with TRBJ2-5; 8 bases fit TRBD1. The germline V gene has CDR1 MDHEN and CDR2 SYDVKM. The CDR3 totals 16 residues. V lost 7 bases and J lost 6; bases outside the gene matches: 16.

The chain recombines TRBV19 with TRBJ1-5; 8 bases are shared with TRBD1. The CDR3 covers 16 residues. Germline values: CDR1 LNHDA, CDR2 SQIVND (reference sequence). Trimming at V came to 5 bases and at J to 2 bases, leaving 8 bases not matched to a gene. Here the CDR3 reads CASSSRGLDGNQPQHF. The CDR3 DNA reads TGTGCCAGTAGTTCCAGGGGGCTGGATGGCAATCAGCCCCAGCATTTT.

This clone was seen once. The V call is TRBV5-1, the J call TRBJ1-1; 7 positions agree with TRBD1. The germline CDR1 and CDR2 sequences are SGHRS and YFSETQ. The CDR3 is 14 amino acids. Unmatched junction bases numbered 4, after V lost 4 bases and J lost 1 base. CDR3 coding DNA: TGCGCCAGCAGCAGAGGGACAGAGAACACTGAAGCTTTCTTT. Its protein is CASSRGTENTEAFF.

The CDR3 reads CAISESRQAVNYGYTF. The CDR3 nucleotides are TGTGCCATCAGTGAGTCTCGGCAGGCCGTTAACTATGGCTACACCTTC. The rearrangement joins TRBV10-3 to TRBJ1-2; D gene unclear. V was pared by 0 bases and J by 1 base, with 12 bases between. Germline loops: CDR1 ENHRY, CDR2 SYGVKD. The CDR3 runs to 16 residues.

This chain uses TRBV27 with TRBJ1-2; D is possibly TRBD1 (5 bases). Germline CDR1 is MNHEY and CDR2 is SMNVEV (reference sequence). The CDR3 spans 13 residues. Between the trimmed V and J ends, which lost 2 bases and 4 bases, there was a span of 8 bases. In DNA form, the CDR3 reads TGTGCCAGCAGTTTACAGGGAGGCTATGGCTACACCTTC. Translating gives CASSLQGGYGYTF.

This sequence joins TRBV6-5 and TRBJ2-7; 9 nucleotides match TRBD1. The CDR3 has 15 residues. From germline, CDR1 is MNHEY and CDR2 SVGAGI. V shed 5 bases, J shed 6 bases, and the junction held 11 bases outside the gene matches. The CDR3 DNA reads TGTGCCAGCAGTCCGAACCCCGGGACAGGGAGCGAGCAGTACTTC. Its translation is CASSPNPGTGSEQYF.

A note on this clone: At one of its ends the junction is not consistent with the germline gene, which may arise from a read error. The rearrangement uses TRBV14 and TRBJ2-1; 10 bases align to TRBD2. The CDR3 totals 17 residues. Germline CDR1 and CDR2: SGHDN and FVKESK. CDR3 nucleotide sequence: TGTGCCAGCAGTCAAGTTCCCCTACTAGCGGGAACAAATGAGCAGTTCTTC. The encoded protein is CASSQVPLLAGTNEQFF.

V is TRBV19 and J is TRBJ2-2, with D perhaps TRBD1 (6 bases). This CDR3 region has 14 residues. Germline values: CDR1 LNHDA, CDR2 SQIVND (reference sequence). The V and J ends lost 6 bases and 2 bases respectively, with 10 bases between them. CDR3 amino acids: CASRRTVNTGELFF. CDR3 DNA sequence: TGTGCCAGTAGAAGGACAGTCAACACCGGGGAGCTGTTTTTT.

The chain is built from TRBV6-5 and TRBJ1-1, with TRBD1 identical over 7 bases. Trimming at V came to 6 bases and at J to 4 bases, leaving 11 bases not matched to a gene. Germline assignment: CDR1 MNHEY and CDR2 SVGAGI. This CDR3 comprises 15 residues. The CDR3, as DNA: TGTGCCAGCAGAGCCCCAGGGGGAAGGGGCACTGAAGCTTTCTTT. Translated: CASRAPGGRGTEAFF.

CDR3 coding DNA: TGTGCCAGCAGTCCCGGGACAGGGCCCTACGAGCAGTACTTC. Its protein is CASSPGTGPYEQYF. J is TRBJ2-7 and V is TRBV7-9; 9 bases are a match to TRBD1. Looked up from germline, CDR1 is SEHNR and CDR2 is FQNEAQ (reference sequence). The J segment lost 2 bases and the V segment lost 6 bases, leaving 5 bases of the junction unmatched. CDR3 size: 14 residues.